One and the same sample provided the 22 T cell receptor beta chains below, sequenced in a study of blood T cell repertoires in COVID-19. Profiling relied on immunoSEQ multiplex PCR, and the TCRdb table lists in-frame clones only, not all of them. Of 180,000 or so clones listed, roughly 88% are singletons. The sample taken for sequencing was PBMCs or T cells enriched from blood (not recorded which). The receptors were sampled from an older woman who had recovered from COVID-19.

J is TRBJ1-1 and V is TRBV5-1, with a possible D match to TRBD1 (5 bases). CDR3 length: 14 amino acids. Germline-derived CDR1 and CDR2 are SGHRS and YFSETQ. The ends were cut back, 5 bases at V and 0 bases at J, with 11 bases in the middle. CDR3 sequence: CASRRDSVNTEAFF. CDR3 nucleotide sequence: TGCGCCAGCAGACGGGACTCAGTGAACACTGAAGCTTTCTTT.

V gene TRBV27 combines with J gene TRBJ2-6; 9 nucleotides match TRBD1. Looked up from germline, CDR1 is MNHEY and CDR2 is SMNVEV (reference sequence). V was pared by 6 bases and J by 5 bases, with 2 bases of the junction left unmatched. The CDR3 consists of 14 residues. The CDR3 bases are TGTGCCAGCAGGGGACAGGGTCGGGCCAACGTCCTGACTTTC. Amino acids: CASRGQGRANVLTF.

This clone came up many times. The chain uses TRBV6-6 and TRBJ2-7; D not certain. The length of the CDR3 is 12 residues. CDR1 MNHNY and CDR2 SVGAGI come from the germline V gene (reference sequence). V was pared by 2 bases and J by 5 bases, with 7 bases between. CDR3 loop: CASSYPVHEQYF. The CDR3 region has the DNA TGTGCCAGCAGTTACCCCGTCCACGAGCAGTACTTC.

CDR3 coding DNA: TGTGCCAGCAGGCCCGGGACAGGGGTCATCTATGGCTACACCTTC. This encodes CASRPGTGVIYGYTF. J is TRBJ1-2 and V is TRBV6-5; 10 nucleotides agree with TRBD1. V dropped 6 bases and J dropped 4; count of bases not matched to a gene: 8. The CDR3 is 15 amino acids. Germline CDR1 reads MNHEY; CDR2 reads SVGAGI.

The chain uses TRBV15 and TRBJ1-2, with 7 bases identical to TRBD1. V shed 4 bases and J 3 bases; nucleotides not matched to a gene: 14. The length of the CDR3 is 17 residues. In germline, CDR1 is LNHNV, CDR2 YYDKDF (reference sequence). DNA of the CDR3: TGTGCCACCAGCACAGCGACAGGGTTGCCTCTGGACTATGGCTACACCTTC. Translated: CATSTATGLPLDYGYTF.

The chain recombines TRBV19 with TRBJ2-1; the match to TRBD2 covers 7 bases. With V trimmed by 0 bases and J by 12 bases, 2 bases remained unmatched. The germline CDR1 and CDR2 sequences are LNHDA and SQIVND (reference sequence). The CDR3 is 12 residues long. The CDR3 spells CASSIDRGVQFF. For the CDR3, the DNA is TGTGCCAGTAGTATAGATCGGGGGGTGCAGTTCTTC.

The chain is built from TRBV7-9 and TRBJ1-1, with D unclear. V lost 4 bases, J lost 2 bases, and 11 bases lay in between. CDR3 length: 14 residues. Germline V CDR1 and CDR2: SEHNR, FQNEAQ (reference sequence). The DNA for the CDR3 is TGTGCCAGCAGCTCCTGGGCTGATAACACTGAAGCTTTCTTT. This encodes CASSSWADNTEAFF.

The chain recombines TRBV30 with TRBJ2-7; D is ambiguous. CDR1 and CDR2 (germline): GTSNPN, SVGIG (reference sequence). This CDR3 has 12 residues. Trimming left V 3 bases short and J 1 base short, with 7 bases between. The CDR3 nucleotides are TGTGCCTGGAGAAGTCTATCCTACGAGCAGTACTTC. Translating gives CAWRSLSYEQYF.

This sequence joins TRBV3-1 (or the pseudogene TRBV3-2) and TRBJ1-1, with a tentative D call TRBD1 (5 bases). The CDR3 consists of 13 residues. V was cut by 0 bases and J by 7 bases, with 9 bases left in between. Germline V gene data show CDR1 as LGHDT and CDR2 as YNNKEL (reference sequence). The CDR3, as DNA: TGTGCCAGCAGCCAAGATGGGGGGGGTGAAGCTTTCTTT. Amino acids: CASSQDGGGEAFF.

The V and J genes are TRBV30 and TRBJ1-2, with TRBD1 matching over 7 bases. CDR1 GTSNPN and CDR2 SVGIG come from the germline V gene (reference sequence). The CDR3 is 14 residues long. Trimming at V came to 1 base and at J to 2 bases, leaving 4 bases not matched to a gene. CDR3: CAWSADRVNYGYTF. The CDR3 DNA sequence: TGTGCCTGGAGTGCCGACAGGGTCAACTATGGCTACACCTTC.

The chain is built from TRBV7-9 and TRBJ2-1; 8 bases agree with TRBD1. This CDR3 comprises 17 residues. Germline CDR1 and CDR2: SEHNR and FQNEAQ (reference sequence). The J segment lost 0 bases and the V segment lost 6 bases, leaving 10 bases of the junction unmatched. In nucleotides, the CDR3 is TGTGCCAGCAGTTCCTGGACAGGGCTATTCTCCTACAATGAGCAGTTCTTC. This gives the protein CASSSWTGLFSYNEQFF. The full variable domain, rest sourced from reference TRBV7-9 and TRBJ2-1, is DTGVSQNPRHKITKRGQNVTFRCDPISEHNRLYWYRQTLGQGPEFLTYFQNEAQLEKSRLLSDRFSAERPKGSFSTLEIQRTEQGDSAMYLCASSSWTGLFSYNEQFFGPGTRLTVL.

The chain links TRBV11-2 to TRBJ2-5, with TRBD2 matching over 9 bases. Trimming at V came to 3 bases and at J to 2 bases, leaving 7 bases not matched to a gene. The CDR3 length is 16 residues. CDR1 is SGHAT and CDR2 is FQNNGV in the germline V gene. Here the CDR3 reads CASSFGAGGIQETQYF. CDR3 nucleotides: TGTGCCAGCAGCTTCGGAGCGGGGGGAATTCAAGAGACCCAGTACTTC.

Written as DNA, the CDR3 is TGTGCCACCAAGACAGTTACTTCCAATGAGCAGTTCTTC. As protein: CATKTVTSNEQFF. This chain connects TRBV28 to TRBJ2-1, with D tentatively TRBD1 (5 bases). Germline V gives CDR1 MDHEN, CDR2 SYDVKM. There are 13 residues in the CDR3. The V end was cut by 10 bases, the J end by 6 bases, with 16 bases between.

V usage is TRBV28 and J usage is TRBJ1-5, with D perhaps matching TRBD1 (6 bases). Trimming removed 4 bases at V and 0 bases at J, with 16 bases between. The CDR3 covers 17 residues. Germline CDR1 is MDHEN and CDR2 is SYDVKM. CDR3 bases: TGTGCCAGCAGTTCGGTTTGGCAGGGGCTTAGCAATCAGCCCCAGCATTTT. This codes for CASSSVWQGLSNQPQHF.

V gene TRBV19 combines with J gene TRBJ1-1; D ambiguous. The V end lost 1 base, the J end lost 1 base, and 10 bases lay between the germline ends. Germline CDR1 and CDR2: LNHDA and SQIVND (reference sequence). The CDR3 covers 15 residues. In DNA, the CDR3 is TGTGCCAGTAGTATAGGGGAGGTCGCGAACACTGAAGCTTTCTTT. Protein product: CASSIGEVANTEAFF.

V is TRBV5-1 and J is TRBJ1-4; D might be TRBD1 (6 bases). Germline CDR1 is SGHRS and CDR2 is YFSETQ. The CDR3 sequence is 17 residues long. V lost 0 bases, J lost 0 bases, and 12 bases lay in between. The CDR3 loop is CASSLGRTVATNEKLFF. The CDR3, as DNA: TGCGCCAGCAGCTTGGGGCGGACAGTTGCAACTAATGAAAAACTGTTTTTT.

The CDR3 DNA is TGTGCCAGCAGTTCCCGACTAGCGGGAGGGTTCTCTGGGGCCAACGTCCTGACTTTC. Encoded protein: CASSSRLAGGFSGANVLTF. The rearrangement links TRBV27 to TRBJ2-6; 14 bases fit TRBD2. The V segment lost 4 bases and the J segment 0 bases; nucleotides outside the gene matches: 5. Germline loops: CDR1 MNHEY, CDR2 SMNVEV (reference sequence). This CDR3 is built from 19 residues.

The chain has TRBV18 and TRBJ2-3; the match to TRBD2 covers 8 bases. Trimming at V came to 2 bases and at J to 5 bases, leaving 3 bases not matched to a gene. This CDR3 comprises 14 residues. CDR1 and CDR2 (germline): KGHSH, LQKENI. The DNA for the CDR3 is TGTGCCAGCTCACCAACTAGCGGCCTAGATACGCAGTATTTT. Residues: CASSPTSGLDTQYF.

The CDR3 nucleotides read TGTGCCTGCCTCAGGGGGCAGGTTGAAGCTTTCTTT. Amino acid sequence: CACLRGQVEAFF. This rearrangement joins TRBV30 to TRBJ1-1, with 8 bases matching TRBD1. This CDR3 region has 12 residues. Germline CDR1 and CDR2: GTSNPN and SVGIG (reference sequence). The V and J ends lost 6 bases and 7 bases, in that order; junction bases with no gene match: 7.

This clone was seen more than once but under ten times. The chain has TRBV29-1 and TRBJ2-7; 7 nucleotides match TRBD1. Germline lookup yields CDR1 SQVTM and CDR2 ANQGSEA. The CDR3 covers 12 residues. V was clipped by 7 bases and J by 6 bases; unmatched bases: 9. The CDR3 DNA follows: TGCAGCGCCCGAGACGCAGGGGGCGAGCAGTACTTC. Amino acid sequence: CSARDAGGEQYF.

The chain links TRBV9 to TRBJ2-5; perhaps TRBD2 as D (5 bases). Germline CDR1 and CDR2: SGDLS and YYNGEE. V was shortened by 0 bases and J by 3 bases, with 12 bases between the two germline ends. This CDR3 comprises 15 residues. The CDR3 loop reads CASSVGRSGEETQYF. Written as DNA, the CDR3 is TGTGCCAGCAGCGTAGGGAGGAGCGGTGAAGAGACCCAGTACTTC.

The rearrangement links TRBV5-1 to TRBJ1-1; TRBD1 aligns across 8 bases. The CDR3 covers 15 residues. V lost 4 bases and J lost 4; bases outside the gene matches: 9. In germline, CDR1 is SGHRS, CDR2 YFSETQ. This CDR3 is CASSRTTGVFTEAFF. The CDR3 bases are TGCGCCAGCAGCCGGACGACAGGGGTCTTCACTGAAGCTTTCTTT. Drawing the rest from reference TRBV5-1 and TRBJ1-1, the complete variable domain is KAGVTQTPRYLIKTRGQQVTLSCSPISGHRSVSWYQQTPGQGLQFLFEYFSETQRNKGNFPGRFSGRQFSNSRSEMNVSTLELGDSALYLCASSRTTGVFTEAFFGQGTRLTVV.